This record covers a single TCR beta chain. The table lists this clonotype with many counts. The antigen this receptor binds is unknown. No base-level quality is on record; no much larger clone is a single base apart. Stable hyperthyroidism was defined as no progression to ophthalmopathy within 18 months of follow-up. The hyperthyroidism patients were 18 to 65 years old and newly diagnosed, with a disease duration of less than 2 months. Patients were excluded if they had other autoimmune diseases, uncontrolled infections, pregnancy or lactation. Clinical symptoms, serum thyroxine, TRAb, thyroid ultrasound and orbital computed tomography formed the basis of the diagnosis. PBMCs were isolated from about 9.1 ml of fresh peripheral blood by Ficoll-Paque density gradient centrifugation. Total RNA was extracted using Trizol reagent, and RNA quality was checked on an Agilent 2100 Bioanalyzer. The source of the sample is a study of Graves' ophthalmopathy and Graves' hyperthyroidism (dated by TCRdb to the late 2010s). With respect to the entire study: Peripheral blood samples were taken at the time of initial diagnosis, before any treatment was given. In total, 120 to 150 blood samples were TCR-sequenced: 43 ophthalmopathy, around 75 hyperthyroidism and some 17 hyperthyroidism-to-ophthalmopathy patients. Once sampling was done, hyperthyroidism patients were given methimazole at a starting dose of 30 mg daily, while ophthalmopathy patients were given high-dose intravenous methylprednisolone. A discovery set of 100 or so patients (43 ophthalmopathy, just over 55 stable hyperthyroidism) was enrolled to explore V-J signatures distinguishing ophthalmopathy from hyperthyroidism. The 100 discovery patients were randomly split 7:3 into training and test sets. The study used signatures of the TCR beta repertoire to tell Graves' ophthalmopathy apart from Graves' hyperthyroidism and to predict which patients would progress to ophthalmopathy. In several hyperthyroidism patients, the T-cell repertoires found in thyroid tissue were compared with those found in blood. The independent validation cohort included 20 or so hyperthyroidism patients plus 17 patients who later progressed from hyperthyroidism to ophthalmopathy. Broader findings and caveats from the paper: Ophthalmopathy was separated from stable hyperthyroidism by the 13-signature model with more than 85% sensitivity and roughly 82% specificity in cross-validation and with 80%/75% in the test set. No statistical method was used to set the sample size in advance, and the investigators knew which group each participant was assigned to. Among expanded thyroid clonotypes with frequency above 0.001, most also showed up in blood, which suggests that blood repertoires may reflect the thyroid immune response. In validation, the model predicted ophthalmopathy progression with 70.59% sensitivity and approximately 75% specificity; some twelve predicted patients were CT-confirmed with GO in a median of approximately 6.2 months.

For repertoire sequencing, the TCR beta CDR3 regions were amplified from RNA transcripts. The first round was an RT-PCR using HTBI primers with the Qiagen OneStep RT-PCR kit, and this first round was followed by a second-round multiplex PCR, then size selection and purification. Libraries were sequenced on an Illumina HiSeq2000 using paired-end 100 bp reads. Concerning the study's data processing: Reads were processed with SOAPnuke, discarding reads with adapters, uncalled bases, mean Phred below 15, or no exact constant-primer or identifier match. High-quality paired reads were merged with COPE v1.2.5. Each unique nucleotide sequence was defined as a clonotype, and clonotypes were aligned to IMGT TRB V, D and J references with MiTCR v1.1. The analysis was limited to V-J combinations with a frequency above 0.0001, which together covered roughly 99% of repertoires. A TCR clonal expansion and chaos score per V-J combination was defined as the ratio of F50 clonal expansion to chaos observed in the TCRdist matrix. Welch's t-statistics and random forest were used to reduce features to 10 to 15 V-J combinations, which were fed into a naive Bayes classifier. The similarity between thyroid and blood repertoires was quantified using the Morisita-Horn index. TCRdb applied fastp at Q25 and MiXCR to the public reads, then kept only in-frame beta chains. Each CDR3 protein gets just one entry, which takes the most common genes and DNA from the rows behind it. TCRdb's processing, not the authors', yielded these V and J calls. In this sample the table shows about 380,000 distinct CDR3 sequences, approximately 15% of which occur a single time. About 7.3% of the sample comes from the top ten.

This TCR was sampled from a woman between 18 and 30 years old with stable Graves' hyperthyroidism. Donor details come from another sample of the same person, matched by shared clones. The sequencing input was peripheral blood.

The nucleotide sequence is TGCAGTGCTCCCGCATCAGACTCGCCCGGCCACGAGCAGTACTTC. Its protein product is CSAPASDSPGHEQYF. The chain employs TRBV20-1 and TRBJ2-7; too little of a D gene remains to name it. V is cut by 5 bases and J by 5 bases, and the space between the germline ends is 22 bases. Its CDR3 holds 15 amino acids, cysteine through phenylalanine. CDR3 DNA only is kept here, 45 bases in frame from base 1. In the germline V gene (reference sequence), CDR1 corresponds to DFQATT and CDR2 to SNEGSKA.